These 11 T cell receptor beta chains share one sample of origin, sequenced in a study of cytomegalovirus exposure and HLA in healthy donors. Researchers ran the PCR with 60 Vbeta and 13 Jbeta primers. Assay: immunoSEQ multiplex PCR; the TCRdb copy retains only in-frame clones and omits some. This repertoire includes some 110,000 clones. The sample consisted of PBMCs. The source is a man in his thirties or forties in good health and CMV-seronegative.

Worth noting for this clone: Other DNA sequences in this sample translate to the same CDR3. The chain employs TRBV7-8 and TRBJ1-1; 8 bases are shared with TRBD1. The CDR3 is made up of 13 amino acids. The V gene end was trimmed by 5 bases and the J gene end by 4 bases; junction bases not matched to a gene: 3. The germline V gene has CDR1 SGHVS and CDR2 FQNEAQ. Written as DNA, the CDR3 is TGTGCCAGCAGCCTCACAGGGGGCACTGAAGCTTTCTTT. This translates into CASSLTGGTEAFF.

The genes are TRBV27 and TRBJ2-2; D is possibly TRBD2 (6 bases). V lost 5 bases and J lost 5, with 18 bases in between. CDR3 length: 16 amino acids. CDR1 is MNHEY, CDR2 SMNVEV, per germline (reference sequence). The CDR3: CASSGEVGWNTGELFF. CDR3 bases: TGTGCCAGCAGTGGGGAGGTAGGGTGGAATACCGGGGAGCTGTTTTTT.

The V and J genes are TRBV5-5 and TRBJ1-1; D is undetermined. The germline V gene encodes CDR1 SGHKS and CDR2 YYEKEE (reference sequence). The V and J ends lost 4 bases and 3 bases respectively, with 10 bases between them. The CDR3 runs to 13 residues. This CDR3 reads CASSPFGYTEAFF. The CDR3 bases are TGTGCCAGCAGCCCTTTCGGGTACACTGAAGCTTTCTTT.

V and J are TRBV7-9 and TRBJ2-1; unclear D gene. The germline V gene encodes CDR1 SEHNR and CDR2 FQNEAQ (reference sequence). V gave up 2 bases and J gave up 6 bases, with 8 bases separating them. CDR3 length: 13 amino acids. CDR3 residues: CASSLSAVNEQFF. The CDR3 DNA sequence: TGTGCCAGCAGCTTAAGCGCGGTCAATGAGCAGTTCTTC.

The V gene is TRBV5-1, the J gene TRBJ1-1; D is perhaps TRBD1 (5 bases). Germline V CDR1 and CDR2: SGHRS, YFSETQ. Between the trimmed V and J ends, which lost 5 bases and 4 bases, there was a span of 15 bases. The CDR3 has 14 residues. CDR3 protein: CASSRGGESTEAFF. The CDR3 coding sequence is TGCGCCAGCAGTCGGGGGGGGGAGAGCACTGAAGCTTTCTTT.

This sequence joins TRBV30 and TRBJ2-5; 9 bases are a match to TRBD1. The J call may be incorrect, as the DNA end agrees better with TRBJ2-7. CDR3 length equals 14 residues. Germline V CDR1 and CDR2: GTSNPN, SVGIG (reference sequence). In DNA form, the CDR3 reads TGTGCCTGGAGTGTCACAGGGGGCGGAGACGAGCAGTACTTC. It encodes CAWSVTGGGDEQYF.

This sequence joins TRBV30 and TRBJ2-7; TRBD2 might be the D (5 bases). CDR3 size: 15 residues. The V end was cut by 2 bases, the J end by 3 bases, with 17 bases between. Germline loops: CDR1 GTSNPN, CDR2 SVGIG (reference sequence). The CDR3 region is CAWSPRPLAGYEQYF. The CDR3 coding sequence is TGTGCCTGGAGTCCCAGGCCTCTAGCAGGCTACGAGCAGTACTTC.

The V and J genes are TRBV9 and TRBJ2-1, with 10 bases lining up with TRBD2. CDR1 is SGDLS and CDR2 is YYNGEE in the germline V gene. The CDR3 covers 15 residues. Losses at the gene ends were 3 bases for V and 7 bases for J; bases not matched to a gene: 7. CDR3 DNA sequence: TGTGCCAGCAGCGGAGCCGGGACTAGCGATAATGAGCAGTTCTTC. It specifies CASSGAGTSDNEQFF. Full variable domain (outside the CDR3, taken from reference TRBV9 and TRBJ2-1): DSGVTQTPKHLITATGQRVTLRCSPRSGDLSVYWYQQSLDQGLQFLIQYYNGEERAKGNILERFSAQQFPDLHSELNLSSLELGDSALYFCASSGAGTSDNEQFFGPGTRLTVL.

This chain links TRBV7-3 with TRBJ2-3; 15 nucleotides align to TRBD2. V shed 4 bases and J 4 bases; nucleotides not matched to a gene: 3. Germline assignment: CDR1 SGHTA and CDR2 FQGTGA. The CDR3 is made up of 16 amino acids. The CDR3 region has the DNA TGTGCCAGCAGCTCGGGACTAGCGGGAGGCGCAGATACGCAGTATTTT. Its translation: CASSSGLAGGADTQYF.

This rearrangement joins TRBV29-1 to TRBJ2-3; 7 bases agree with TRBD1. The CDR3 has 13 amino acids. Germline V gives CDR1 SQVTM, CDR2 ANQGSEA. V trimming: 6 bases; J trimming: 0 bases; junction bases outside the gene matches: 3. In nucleotides, the CDR3 is TGCAGCGTGTGGGGACAGAGCACAGATACGCAGTATTTT. This codes for CSVWGQSTDTQYF.

The chain couples TRBV28 to TRBJ2-3, with 7 bases lining up with TRBD2. The ends lost 4 bases at V and 1 base at J; junction bases unmatched: 2. CDR1 and CDR2 from the germline V gene are MDHEN and SYDVKM. The CDR3 has 14 residues. The CDR3 is CASSYREGTDTQYF. DNA for the CDR3: TGTGCCAGCAGTTACCGGGAGGGCACAGATACGCAGTATTTT.